This is a list of T cell receptor beta chains from one sample in a study of blood T cell repertoires in COVID-19. Using immunoSEQ multiplex PCR, the repertoire was profiled, and TCRdb retains in-frame clones only, with some absent. The sample holds 80,000 to 100,000 clones; around 90% are singletons and the top ten take around 4.2%. Material: peripheral blood. The receptors originated from a human donor with COVID-19, enrolled during active disease. The donor label of this sample is uncertain. Both conserved end residues are part of each CDR3. The order of the fields is J gene, V gene, D gene, clone size, CDR3 protein, CDR3 DNA. D genes are given only for firm matches. Clone size is stated in some rows and not others, as once, few, many or a class when expanded.

TRBJ1-3	TRBV3-1/TRBV3-2	NA	NA	CASSQLRGSGNTIYF	TGTGCCAGCAGCCAACTCAGGGGCTCTGGAAACACCATATATTTT
TRBJ2-6	TRBV29-1	TRBD1	NA	CSVQTGAGANVLTF	TGCAGCGTTCAAACAGGGGCTGGGGCCAACGTCCTGACTTTC
TRBJ2-3	TRBV5-6	TRBD2	NA	CASSLRLAGDSDTQYF	TGTGCCAGCAGCTTGCGCCTAGCGGGAGACTCAGATACGCAGTATTTT
TRBJ2-5	TRBV27	NA	once	CASSRQPQETQYF	TGTGCCAGCAGCCGACAGCCCCAAGAGACCCAGTACTTC
TRBJ2-7	TRBV19	NA	NA	CASKVVGASYEQYF	TGTGCCAGTAAGGTGGTGGGCGCCTCCTACGAGCAGTACTTC
TRBJ2-3	TRBV5-1	NA	NA	CASSLGQDTQYF	TGCGCCAGCAGCTTGGGTCAAGATACGCAGTATTTT
TRBJ2-7	TRBV6-5	NA	NA	CASSRHQGSYEQYF	TGTGCCAGCAGTCGCCATCAGGGGAGCTACGAGCAGTACTTC
TRBJ2-4	TRBV6-5	NA	NA	CASRDSGLAKNIQYF	TGTGCCAGCAGGGACAGCGGTCTAGCCAAAAACATTCAGTACTTC
TRBJ1-2	TRBV5-1	TRBD1	NA	CASSPRGTGQPGNYGYTF	TGCGCCAGCAGCCCCAGAGGGACAGGGCAACCCGGTAACTATGGCTACACCTTC
TRBJ1-3	TRBV3-1/TRBV3-2	TRBD1	once	CASSQAHVGQGRNTIYF	TGTGCCAGCAGCCAAGCCCATGTGGGACAGGGAAGAAACACCATATATTTT
TRBJ2-1	TRBV6-5	TRBD2	NA	CASKRDGYNEQFF	TGTGCCAGCAAGCGGGACGGCTACAATGAGCAGTTCTTC
TRBJ2-1	TRBV20-1	TRBD2	once	CSASRAAGGSYNEQFF	TGCAGTGCTAGTCGGGCGGCGGGAGGCTCCTACAATGAGCAGTTCTTC
TRBJ1-6	TRBV25-1	TRBD1	NA	CASSGKTGGFSPLHF	TGTGCCAGCAGTGGGAAGACAGGGGGCTTCTCACCCCTCCACTTT
TRBJ1-1	TRBV4-1	NA	NA	CASSRGEGVYMEAFF	TGCGCCAGCAGCCGGGGGGAAGGGGTTTATATGGAAGCTTTCTTT
TRBJ2-7	TRBV13	TRBD2	NA	CASSLGGRDGEQYF	TGTGCCAGCAGCTTAGGTGGGAGGGACGGCGAGCAGTACTTC
TRBJ2-3	TRBV2	NA	NA	CASSVRGGTDTQYF	TGTGCCAGCAGTGTGCGCGGGGGCACAGATACGCAGTATTTT
TRBJ2-7	TRBV7-2	TRBD2	NA	CASSMTSRYEQYF	TGTGCCAGCAGCATGACTAGCCGCTACGAGCAGTACTTC
TRBJ2-1	TRBV5-4	NA	NA	CASSLGPWGQFF	TGTGCCAGCAGCTTAGGACCATGGGGGCAATTCTTC
TRBJ2-2	TRBV5-6	NA	NA	CASSLVVGGSGTGELFF	TGTGCCAGCAGCTTGGTCGTTGGGGGGAGTGGCACCGGGGAGCTGTTTTTT
TRBJ2-3	TRBV19	NA	NA	CASSPREGTDTQYF	TGTGCCAGTAGTCCGAGAGAGGGCACAGATACGCAGTATTTT
TRBJ1-2	TRBV5-4	TRBD1	NA	CASSPTGIFDGYTF	TGTGCCAGCAGTCCGACAGGGATTTTTGATGGCTACACCTTC
TRBJ2-1	TRBV24-1	NA	NA	CATSDLGPEREQFF	TGTGCCACCAGTGATTTGGGCCCGGAGAGAGAGCAGTTCTTC
TRBJ2-5	TRBV7-9	TRBD1	few	CASSPRRGLRETQYF	TGTGCCAGCAGCCCCCGCAGGGGGCTTAGGGAGACCCAGTACTTC
TRBJ2-6	TRBV19	TRBD1	NA	CASRRCQPGTASPWTSGANVLTF	TGTGCCAGTAGGAGGTGCCAGCCCGGGACAGCTTCGCCCTGGACTTCTGGGGCCAACGTCCTGACTTTC
TRBJ2-5	TRBV25-1	TRBD2	NA	CASSQGRTSVQETQYF	TGTGCCAGCAGTCAAGGGAGGACTAGCGTACAAGAGACCCAGTACTTC
TRBJ1-1	TRBV7-2	TRBD1	NA	CASSWAGQGNTEAFF	TGTGCCAGCAGCTGGGCGGGACAGGGAAACACTGAAGCTTTCTTT
TRBJ1-6	TRBV10-3	NA	NA	CAGQDLNSPLHF	TGTGCCGGGCAGGATCTTAACTCACCCCTCCACTTT
TRBJ1-4	TRBV4-1	NA	NA	CASSQGQLWEKLFF	TGCGCCAGCAGCCAAGGACAGCTATGGGAAAAACTGTTTTTT
TRBJ1-2	TRBV14	NA	NA	CASSQDPDYGYTF	TGTGCCAGCAGCCAAGACCCAGACTATGGCTACACCTTC
TRBJ1-3	TRBV4-1	NA	few	CASSQEGSSGNTIYF	TGCGCCAGCAGCCAAGAGGGCAGCTCTGGAAACACCATATATTTT